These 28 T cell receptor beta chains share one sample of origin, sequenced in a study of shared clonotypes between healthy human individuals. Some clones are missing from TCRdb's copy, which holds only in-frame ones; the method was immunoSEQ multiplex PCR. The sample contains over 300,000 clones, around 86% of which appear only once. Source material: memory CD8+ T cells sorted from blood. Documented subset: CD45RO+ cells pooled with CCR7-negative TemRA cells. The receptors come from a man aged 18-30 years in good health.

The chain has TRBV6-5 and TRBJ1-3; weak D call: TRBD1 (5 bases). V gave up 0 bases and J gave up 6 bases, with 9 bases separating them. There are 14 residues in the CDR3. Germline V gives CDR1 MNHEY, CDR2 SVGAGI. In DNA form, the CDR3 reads TGTGCCAGCAGTTACTCTCCAGGGTTAAACACCATATATTTT. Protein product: CASSYSPGLNTIYF.

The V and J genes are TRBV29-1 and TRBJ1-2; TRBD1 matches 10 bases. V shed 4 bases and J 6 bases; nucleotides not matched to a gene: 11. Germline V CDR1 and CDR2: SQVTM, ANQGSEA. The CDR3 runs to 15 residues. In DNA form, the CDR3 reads TGCAGCGTTGTTAGAGTCTCGACAGGGGGCGATGGCTACACCTTC. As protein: CSVVRVSTGGDGYTF.

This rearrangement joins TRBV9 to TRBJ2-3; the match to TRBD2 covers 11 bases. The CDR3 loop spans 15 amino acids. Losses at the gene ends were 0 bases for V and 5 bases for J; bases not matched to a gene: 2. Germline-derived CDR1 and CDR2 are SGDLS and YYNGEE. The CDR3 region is CASSVASGGLDTQYF. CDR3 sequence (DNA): TGTGCCAGCAGCGTAGCTAGCGGGGGGCTAGATACGCAGTATTTT.

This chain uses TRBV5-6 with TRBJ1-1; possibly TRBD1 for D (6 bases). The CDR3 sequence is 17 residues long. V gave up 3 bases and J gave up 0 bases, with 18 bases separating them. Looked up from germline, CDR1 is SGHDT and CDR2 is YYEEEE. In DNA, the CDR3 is TGTGCCAGCAGCTCAGGAGGGGGAAGTGGGTTGAACACTGAAGCTTTCTTT. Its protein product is CASSSGGGSGLNTEAFF.

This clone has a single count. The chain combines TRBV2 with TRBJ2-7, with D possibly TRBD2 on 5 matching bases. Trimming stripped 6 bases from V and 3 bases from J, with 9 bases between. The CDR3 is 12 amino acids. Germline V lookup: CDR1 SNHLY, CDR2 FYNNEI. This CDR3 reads CASRDGVYEQYF. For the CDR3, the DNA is TGTGCCAGCAGGGACGGGGTCTACGAGCAGTACTTC.

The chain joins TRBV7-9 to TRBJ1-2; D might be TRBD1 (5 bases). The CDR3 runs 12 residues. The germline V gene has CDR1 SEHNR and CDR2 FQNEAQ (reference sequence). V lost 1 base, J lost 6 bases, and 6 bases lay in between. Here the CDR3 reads CASSLEGNGYTF. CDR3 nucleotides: TGTGCCAGCAGCTTAGAGGGGAATGGCTACACCTTC.

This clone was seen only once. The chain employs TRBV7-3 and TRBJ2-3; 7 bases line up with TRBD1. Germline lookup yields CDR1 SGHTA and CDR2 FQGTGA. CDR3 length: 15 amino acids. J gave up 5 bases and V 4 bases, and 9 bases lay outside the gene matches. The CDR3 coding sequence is TGTGCCAGCAGCTCCCTAGGACAGGTGGGAGATACGCAGTATTTT. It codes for CASSSLGQVGDTQYF.

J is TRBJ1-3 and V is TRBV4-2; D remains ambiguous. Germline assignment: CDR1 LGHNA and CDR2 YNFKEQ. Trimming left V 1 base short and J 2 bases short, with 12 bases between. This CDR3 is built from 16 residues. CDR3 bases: TGTGCCAGCAGCCAAGCAAATCCAGCCCCTGGAAACACCATATATTTT. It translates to CASSQANPAPGNTIYF.

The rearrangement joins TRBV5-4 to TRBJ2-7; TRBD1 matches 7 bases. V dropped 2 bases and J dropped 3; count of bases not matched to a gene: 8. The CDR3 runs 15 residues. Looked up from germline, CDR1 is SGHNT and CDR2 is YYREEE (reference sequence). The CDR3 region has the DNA TGTGCCAGCAGCTTTCAAGGACAGGCCCGCTACGAGCAGTACTTC. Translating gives CASSFQGQARYEQYF.

CDR3 sequence (DNA): TGTGCCATCAGTGTAGGTAGGGCCTACGAGCAGTACTTC. Amino acid sequence: CAISVGRAYEQYF. The chain joins TRBV10-3 to TRBJ2-7, with D uncertain. V shed 4 bases and J shed 2 bases, with 9 bases lying between them. The CDR3 is 13 amino acids. Germline CDR1 reads ENHRY; CDR2 reads SYGVKD.

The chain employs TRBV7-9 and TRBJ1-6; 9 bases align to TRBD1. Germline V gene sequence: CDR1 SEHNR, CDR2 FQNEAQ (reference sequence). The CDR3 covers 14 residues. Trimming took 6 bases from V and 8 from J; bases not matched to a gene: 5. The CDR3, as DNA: TGTGCCAGCAGTACGGGACAGGGAGATTCACCCCTCCACTTT. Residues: CASSTGQGDSPLHF.

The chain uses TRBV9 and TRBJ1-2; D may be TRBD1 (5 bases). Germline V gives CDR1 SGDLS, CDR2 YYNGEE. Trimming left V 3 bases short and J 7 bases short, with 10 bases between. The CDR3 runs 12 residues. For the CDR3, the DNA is TGTGCCAGCAGCGGGGACCAGGGTGGCTACACCTTC. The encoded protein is CASSGDQGGYTF. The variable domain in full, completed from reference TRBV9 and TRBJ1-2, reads DSGVTQTPKHLITATGQRVTLRCSPRSGDLSVYWYQQSLDQGLQFLIQYYNGEERAKGNILERFSAQQFPDLHSELNLSSLELGDSALYFCASSGDQGGYTFGSGTRLTVV.

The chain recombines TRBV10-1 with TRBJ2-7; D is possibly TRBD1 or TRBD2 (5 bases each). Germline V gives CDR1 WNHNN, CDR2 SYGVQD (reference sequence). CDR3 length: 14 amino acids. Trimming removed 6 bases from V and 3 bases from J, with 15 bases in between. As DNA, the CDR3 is TGCGCCAGCAGCCCAGAAGGGGACCTCTACGAGCAGTACTTC. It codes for CASSPEGDLYEQYF.

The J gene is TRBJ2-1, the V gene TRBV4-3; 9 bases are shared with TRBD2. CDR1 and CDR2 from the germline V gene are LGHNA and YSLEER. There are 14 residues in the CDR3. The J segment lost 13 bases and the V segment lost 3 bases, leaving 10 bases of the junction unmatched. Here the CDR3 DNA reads TGCGCCAGCAGCCAGTCCAGTGGGGGACTAGCCCAGTTCTTC. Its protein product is CASSQSSGGLAQFF.

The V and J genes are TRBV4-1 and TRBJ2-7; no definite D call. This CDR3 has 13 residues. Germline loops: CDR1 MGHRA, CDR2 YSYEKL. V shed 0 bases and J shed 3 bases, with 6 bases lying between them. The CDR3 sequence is CASSQDENYEQYF. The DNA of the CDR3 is TGCGCCAGCAGCCAAGATGAGAACTACGAGCAGTACTTC.

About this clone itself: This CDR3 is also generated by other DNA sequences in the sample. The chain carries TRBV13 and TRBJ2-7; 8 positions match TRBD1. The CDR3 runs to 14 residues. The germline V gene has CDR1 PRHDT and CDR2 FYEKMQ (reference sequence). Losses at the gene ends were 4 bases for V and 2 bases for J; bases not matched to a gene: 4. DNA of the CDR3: TGTGCCAGCAGCTCAGGGACAGGTCCCTACGAGCAGTACTTC. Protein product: CASSSGTGPYEQYF.

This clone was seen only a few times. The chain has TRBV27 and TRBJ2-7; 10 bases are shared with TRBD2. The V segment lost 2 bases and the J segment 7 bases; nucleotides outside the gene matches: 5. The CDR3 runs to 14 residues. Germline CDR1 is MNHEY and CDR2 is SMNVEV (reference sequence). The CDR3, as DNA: TGTGCCAGCAGTTTACTAGCGGGAGTTCGAGAGCAGTACTTC. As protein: CASSLLAGVREQYF.

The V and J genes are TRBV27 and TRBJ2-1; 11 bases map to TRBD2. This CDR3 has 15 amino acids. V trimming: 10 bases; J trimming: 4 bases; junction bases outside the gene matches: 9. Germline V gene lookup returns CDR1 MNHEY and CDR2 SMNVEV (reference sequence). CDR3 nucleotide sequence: TGTGCCACCAACACCGGGACTAGCGGTTACAATGAGCAGTTCTTC. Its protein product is CATNTGTSGYNEQFF.

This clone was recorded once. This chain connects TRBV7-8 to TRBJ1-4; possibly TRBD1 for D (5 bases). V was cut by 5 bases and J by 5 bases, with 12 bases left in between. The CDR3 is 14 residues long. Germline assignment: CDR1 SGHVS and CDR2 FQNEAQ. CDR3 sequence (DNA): TGTGCCAGCAGCCTCAGGGTTCGGAATGAAAAACTGTTTTTT. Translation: CASSLRVRNEKLFF.

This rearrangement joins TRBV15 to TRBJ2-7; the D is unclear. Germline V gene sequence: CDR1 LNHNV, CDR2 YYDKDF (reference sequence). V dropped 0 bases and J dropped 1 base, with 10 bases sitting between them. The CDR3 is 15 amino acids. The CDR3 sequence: CATSRDPASSYEQYF. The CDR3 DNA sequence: TGTGCCACCAGCAGAGATCCAGCTTCTTCCTACGAGCAGTACTTC.

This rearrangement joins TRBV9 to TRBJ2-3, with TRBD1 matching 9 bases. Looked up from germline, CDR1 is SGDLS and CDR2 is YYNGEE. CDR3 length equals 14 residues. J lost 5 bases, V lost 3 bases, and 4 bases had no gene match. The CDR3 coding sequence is TGTGCCAGCAGCGAGGACAGGGGCTTAGATACGCAGTATTTT. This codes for CASSEDRGLDTQYF.

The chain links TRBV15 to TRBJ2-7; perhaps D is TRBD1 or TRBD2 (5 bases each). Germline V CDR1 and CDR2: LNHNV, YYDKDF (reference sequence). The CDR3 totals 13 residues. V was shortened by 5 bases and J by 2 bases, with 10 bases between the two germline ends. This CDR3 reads CATSGDGPYEQYF. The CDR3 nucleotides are TGTGCCACCAGCGGGGACGGACCCTACGAGCAGTACTTC.

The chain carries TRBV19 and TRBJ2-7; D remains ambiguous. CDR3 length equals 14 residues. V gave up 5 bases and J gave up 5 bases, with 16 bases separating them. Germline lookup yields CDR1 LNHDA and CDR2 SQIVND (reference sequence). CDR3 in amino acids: CASSAHLRMNEQYF. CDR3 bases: TGTGCCAGTAGTGCCCACTTGAGAATGAACGAGCAGTACTTC.

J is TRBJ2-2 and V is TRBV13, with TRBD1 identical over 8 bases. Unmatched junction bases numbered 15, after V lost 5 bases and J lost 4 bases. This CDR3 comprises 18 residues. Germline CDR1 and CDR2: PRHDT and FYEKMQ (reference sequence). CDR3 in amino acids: CASSLFPRGPESTGELFF. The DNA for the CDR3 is TGTGCCAGCAGCCTATTTCCCAGGGGGCCGGAGAGCACCGGGGAGCTGTTTTTT.

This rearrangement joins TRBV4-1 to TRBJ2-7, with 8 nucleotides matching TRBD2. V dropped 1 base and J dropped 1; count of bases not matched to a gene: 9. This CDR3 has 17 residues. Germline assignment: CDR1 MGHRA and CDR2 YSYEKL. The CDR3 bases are TGCGCCAGCAGCCAAGGAGGACCGGGACTAGTGTCCTACGAGCAGTACTTC. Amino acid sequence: CASSQGGPGLVSYEQYF.

The CDR3 reads CAGEEGNGYTF. CDR3 DNA: TGTGCCGGGGAGGAGGGCAACGGCTACACCTTC. The chain is built from TRBV30 and TRBJ1-2; D remains ambiguous. The V and J ends lost 8 bases and 8 bases respectively, with 15 bases between them. The CDR3 sequence is 11 residues long. The V gene's germline CDR1 is GTSNPN and CDR2 SVGIG (reference sequence).

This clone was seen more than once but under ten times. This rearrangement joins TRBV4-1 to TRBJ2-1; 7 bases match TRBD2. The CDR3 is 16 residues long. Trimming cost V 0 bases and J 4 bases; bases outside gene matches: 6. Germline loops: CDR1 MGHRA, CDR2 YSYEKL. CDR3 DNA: TGCGCCAGCAGCCAAGAACCCAGCGGGAAGTACAATGAGCAGTTCTTC. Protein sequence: CASSQEPSGKYNEQFF.

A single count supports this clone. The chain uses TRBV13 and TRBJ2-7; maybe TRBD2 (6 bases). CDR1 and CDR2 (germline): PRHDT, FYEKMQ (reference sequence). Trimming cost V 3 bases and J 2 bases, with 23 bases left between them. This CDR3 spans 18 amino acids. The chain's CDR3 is CASSFWGDLAGNPYEQYF. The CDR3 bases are TGTGCCAGCAGCTTCTGGGGGGATCTCGCCGGAAATCCCTACGAGCAGTACTTC.